This record covers a single TCR beta chain. These data are taken from a study of blood T cell repertoires in COVID-19. In the original workflow: Reference gene primer amplification gave estimated nucleated cell counts. Method: immunoSEQ multiplex PCR; TCRdb's copy keeps in-frame clones and lacks some. V and J calls and clone size come straight from that table; D and trimming were deduced from the DNA. The repertoire holds 300,000 to 450,000 clones, with around 87% as singletons. What was sequenced was peripheral blood. The clonotype comes from a woman aged 55-75 years with COVID-19, enrolled during active disease.

CDR3 DNA: TGTGCCAGCAGTTACTTCTCCGGGACAGGGTCGGAGACCCAGTACTTC. Its protein is CASSYFSGTGSETQYF. The chain is built from TRBV6-5 and TRBJ2-5; the match to TRBD1 covers 9 bases. This CDR3 spans 16 amino acids. CDR1 is MNHEY and CDR2 is SVGAGI in the germline V gene. Trimming cost V 1 base and J 5 bases; bases outside gene matches: 8.